This T cell receptor (beta chain) came from a study of Graves' ophthalmopathy and Graves' hyperthyroidism. Study context: Investigators collected peripheral blood at initial diagnosis, before any treatment was given.

Study-wide points: Also, most clonotypes expanded in the thyroid above 0.001 frequency appeared in blood.

Moderate-to-severe activity, with CAS ≥3, NOSPECS ≥4 and duration under 3 months, characterized the donors with ophthalmopathy. The trim removed 4 bases at V and 7 bases at J, leaving 11 bases unmatched. Germline values: CDR1 ENHRY, CDR2 SYGVKD. CDR3 length equals 15 residues. TCR beta CDR3 regions were amplified from RNA transcripts. HTBI primers were used in a first-round RT-PCR, which preceded a second-round multiplex PCR. TCRdb recomputed calls from the multiplex PCR reads with MiXCR, one row per CDR3 protein. The sample lists about 740,000 distinct CDR3 sequences, roughly two fifths occurring once. This clonotype was seen ten or more times. Its antigen is currently unknown.

The sample taken for sequencing was peripheral blood. The origin of this receptor is an adult man with Graves' ophthalmopathy. The J gene is TRBJ2-7, the V gene TRBV10-3, with TRBD2 matching over 9 bases. The DNA for the CDR3 is TGTGCCATCAGTGGAGTAGCGGGAGCGTTTCTGGAGCAGTACTTC. This encodes CAISGVAGAFLEQYF.